These 16 T cell receptor beta chains came from one sample sequenced in a study of blood T cell repertoires in COVID-19 (dated by TCRdb to the early 2020s). Preparation of the library involved the immunoSEQ multiplex PCR assay. What TCRdb holds here is the immuneACCESS table cut down to in-frame rearrangements. Part of the clones is not present; checked against another copy, under half of the missing clones reflect an unresolved V gene, and the others are unexplained. This sample is represented by 140,000 to 150,000 clones; about 89% of them were singletons. The top ten clones comprise about 5.7% of the sample. Sequenced sample: peripheral blood. All receptors derive from an elderly man with acute or convalescent COVID-19.

This clone was picked up a small number of times. The genes are TRBV10-3 and TRBJ1-1, with 7 bases that match TRBD1. Germline loops: CDR1 ENHRY, CDR2 SYGVKD. The CDR3 runs 14 residues. With 2 bases clipped from V and 4 bases from J, the junction kept 4 bases outside the gene matches. CDR3 sequence: CAISEPPGGTEAFF. In DNA form, the CDR3 reads TGTGCCATCAGTGAGCCCCCAGGGGGCACTGAAGCTTTCTTT.

The chain couples TRBV5-4 to TRBJ2-5; TRBD1 matches at 9 bases. This CDR3 has 15 amino acids. Trimming took 3 bases from V and 11 from J; bases not matched to a gene: 14. The germline V gene has CDR1 SGHNT and CDR2 YYREEE (reference sequence). The CDR3 loop is CASSSGGGDREKQYF. In DNA form, the CDR3 reads TGTGCCAGCAGCTCTGGTGGGGGGGACAGGGAAAAACAGTACTTC. The variable domain in full, completed from reference TRBV5-4 and TRBJ2-5, reads ETGVTQSPTHLIKTRGQQVTLRCSSQSGHNTVSWYQQALGQGPQFIFQYYREEENGRGNFPPRFSGLQFPNYSSELNVNALELDDSALYLCASSSGGGDREKQYFGPGTRLLVL.

The count of this clone is one. This chain joins TRBV28 and TRBJ2-1; D possibly corresponds to TRBD2 (5 bases). There are 15 residues in the CDR3. Germline V lookup: CDR1 MDHEN, CDR2 SYDVKM. Trimming took 1 base from V and 7 from J, leaving 14 bases between them. The CDR3 loop reads CASSLLGSQVNEQFF. Here the CDR3 DNA reads TGTGCCAGCAGTTTATTGGGGAGCCAGGTAAATGAGCAGTTCTTC.

The chain combines TRBV18 with TRBJ2-3; no firm D call. V was shortened by 3 bases and J by 6 bases, with 16 bases between the two germline ends. Germline loops: CDR1 KGHSH, CDR2 LQKENI. The CDR3 covers 15 residues. This CDR3 is CASSPLPPPEDTQYF. The CDR3 region has the DNA TGTGCCAGCTCACCCTTACCCCCCCCGGAGGATACGCAGTATTTT.

This clone was counted a single time. J is TRBJ2-7 and V is TRBV5-1, with 7 bases matching TRBD1. Germline CDR1 and CDR2: SGHRS and YFSETQ. This CDR3 comprises 17 residues. V was pared by 3 bases and J by 3 bases, with 15 bases of the junction left unmatched. For the CDR3, the DNA is TGCGCCAGCAGCTGGCCCGACAGGGAAGGGGACCTCTACGAGCAGTACTTC. It translates to CASSWPDREGDLYEQYF.

This sequence joins TRBV18 and TRBJ1-5, with 9 nucleotides matching TRBD1. The CDR3 is 14 residues long. The V segment lost 2 bases and the J segment 5 bases; nucleotides outside the gene matches: 1. The germline CDR1 and CDR2 sequences are KGHSH and LQKENI. This chain's CDR3 is CASSPTGGDQPQHF. DNA of the CDR3: TGTGCCAGCTCACCAACAGGGGGCGATCAGCCCCAGCATTTT.

CDR3 in amino acids: CASSLVVTGGPDTQYF. CDR3 nucleotides: TGCGCCAGCAGCTTGGTGGTGACAGGGGGCCCTGATACGCAGTATTTT. The rearrangement uses TRBV5-1 and TRBJ2-3, with 10 nucleotides matching TRBD1. Germline CDR1 SGHRS, CDR2 YFSETQ. The CDR3 spans 16 residues. The J segment lost 6 bases and the V segment lost 0 bases, leaving 7 bases of the junction unmatched.

The CDR3 DNA reads TGCAGCGTTCGGGGGGCAGCCTCCTACGAGCAGTACTTC. Its translation is CSVRGAASYEQYF. The chain couples TRBV29-1 to TRBJ2-7; D might be TRBD2 (7 bases). V shed 5 bases and J shed 0 bases, with 11 bases lying between them. CDR1 and CDR2 (germline): SQVTM, ANQGSEA. The CDR3 is 13 amino acids.

The chain links TRBV19 to TRBJ1-4; 9 bases agree with TRBD1. Germline CDR1 and CDR2: LNHDA and SQIVND (reference sequence). The ends lost 5 bases at V and 1 base at J; junction bases unmatched: 5. This CDR3 spans 16 amino acids. The CDR3 here is CASSEGQGLTNEKLFF. For the CDR3, the DNA is TGTGCCAGTAGTGAGGGACAGGGATTAACTAATGAAAAACTGTTTTTT.

This chain connects TRBV5-1 to TRBJ2-7; maybe TRBD1 (5 bases). V gave up 0 bases and J gave up 6 bases, with 10 bases separating them. The length of the CDR3 is 13 residues. Germline V gene lookup returns CDR1 SGHRS and CDR2 YFSETQ. CDR3 sequence: CASSLDMGLEQYF. The CDR3 nucleotides are TGCGCCAGCAGCTTGGACATGGGGCTCGAGCAGTACTTC. Looking up the rest from reference TRBV5-1 and TRBJ2-7 gives the full variable domain: KAGVTQTPRYLIKTRGQQVTLSCSPISGHRSVSWYQQTPGQGLQFLFEYFSETQRNKGNFPGRFSGRQFSNSRSEMNVSTLELGDSALYLCASSLDMGLEQYFGPGTRLTVT.

The chain carries TRBV30 and TRBJ2-1; possibly TRBD2 for D (7 bases). The CDR3 covers 17 residues. V was cut by 0 bases and J by 0 bases, with 15 bases left in between. CDR1 GTSNPN and CDR2 SVGIG come from the germline V gene (reference sequence). This CDR3 reads CAWSVPRGGLSYNEQFF. Here the CDR3 DNA reads TGTGCCTGGAGTGTACCTCGCGGGGGCCTCTCCTACAATGAGCAGTTCTTC.

CDR3 coding DNA: TGTGCCAGCAGCGTAACCCTCACCGAGACTTCTAATGAAAAACTGTTTTTT. Its protein product is CASSVTLTETSNEKLFF. The rearrangement uses TRBV9 and TRBJ1-4; no definite D call. Germline V CDR1 and CDR2: SGDLS, YYNGEE. CDR3 size: 17 residues. Between the trimmed V and J ends, which lost 1 base and 3 bases, there was a span of 16 bases.

The chain employs TRBV10-3 and TRBJ1-1; TRBD1 matches 8 bases. Germline-derived CDR1 and CDR2 are ENHRY and SYGVKD. The CDR3 has 16 residues. V lost 4 bases and J lost 0; bases outside the gene matches: 7. In nucleotides, the CDR3 is TGTGCCATCAGTGCCAAGACAGGGGTTATGAACACTGAAGCTTTCTTT. Protein: CAISAKTGVMNTEAFF.

This sequence joins TRBV10-1 and TRBJ2-1, with a weak D call TRBD2 (5 bases). The length of the CDR3 is 19 residues. The germline V and J ends were trimmed by 2 bases and 7 bases, with 27 bases remaining between them. Germline-derived CDR1 and CDR2 are WNHNN and SYGVQD (reference sequence). The CDR3 DNA reads as TGCGCCAGCAGTGAGCGCACAGTCTTCCTCGGTTCAACGGGAAATGAGCAGTTCTTC. Protein sequence: CASSERTVFLGSTGNEQFF.

The genes are TRBV5-1 and TRBJ1-6; 8 bases map to TRBD1. The V gene's germline CDR1 is SGHRS and CDR2 YFSETQ. V was pared by 5 bases and J by 5 bases, with 6 bases of the junction left unmatched. CDR3 length: 15 residues. CDR3 DNA: TGCGCCAGCAGTTACGGGACAGGCGATAATTCACCCCTCCACTTT. Encoded protein: CASSYGTGDNSPLHF.

In this sample, this clone turned up once. This chain joins TRBV5-1 and TRBJ1-2; no clear D. V lost 0 bases to trimming and J lost 4 bases, with 16 bases between them. Germline V gives CDR1 SGHRS, CDR2 YFSETQ. There are 16 residues in the CDR3. The CDR3, as DNA: TGCGCCAGCAGCTTGGAGTTCGGGGTCGGGAGCTATGGCTACACCTTC. It yields the protein CASSLEFGVGSYGYTF.